The 22 T cell receptor beta chains in this list originate from one sample, sequenced in a study of CD8+CD57+ T cells in acquired aplastic anemia. The study profiled TCR beta VDJ and CDR3 using genomic DNA as template. TCRdb processed the reads anew with MiXCR; each CDR3 protein has one entry. The sample consists of about 71,000 distinct CDR3 sequences, roughly half of them appearing once. Material for sequencing was sorted CD4+, CD8+, or CD8+CD57+ T cells (not recorded which) from PBMCs. Receptor source: a human donor in good health, serving as a control.

The chain links TRBV15 to TRBJ1-3, with TRBD1 as a possible D gene (5 bases). Germline lookup yields CDR1 LNHNV and CDR2 YYDKDF (reference sequence). The CDR3 is 16 amino acids. V dropped 0 bases and J dropped 1 base, with 10 bases sitting between them. Here the CDR3 reads CATSREGRGSGNTIYF. In nucleotides, the CDR3 is TGTGCCACCAGCAGAGAGGGTCGGGGGTCTGGAAACACCATATATTTT.

The sample holds a few counts of this clonotype. J is TRBJ2-6 and V is TRBV15; D unclear. V was clipped by 1 base and J by 0 bases, with 4 bases between them. CDR3 size: 15 residues. CDR1 and CDR2 from the germline V gene are LNHNV and YYDKDF (reference sequence). In DNA, the CDR3 is TGTGCCACCAGCAGAGGAAGCTCTGGGGCCAACGTCCTGACTTTC. It translates to CATSRGSSGANVLTF.

The chain links TRBV2 to TRBJ1-2, with D possibly being TRBD1 (5 bases). Looked up from germline, CDR1 is SNHLY and CDR2 is FYNNEI. The V gene lost 6 bases and the J gene lost 6 bases, with 11 bases spanning the gap. This CDR3 has 12 amino acids. Written as DNA, the CDR3 is TGTGCCAGCAGGATACAGGAAGATGGCTACACCTTC. Residues: CASRIQEDGYTF.

In its sample, this clonotype was seen a few times. This chain links TRBV27 with TRBJ2-1; no clear D. The CDR3 spans 15 residues. Germline CDR1 and CDR2: MNHEY and SMNVEV (reference sequence). V was trimmed by 2 bases and J by 1 base, leaving 9 bases between them. CDR3 coding DNA: TGTGCCAGCAGTTTAATCGACACTTCCTACAATGAGCAGTTCTTC. Translated, it gives CASSLIDTSYNEQFF.

In its sample, this clonotype was seen a few times. The chain has TRBV18 and TRBJ2-7; TRBD1 matches at 12 bases. Looked up from germline, CDR1 is KGHSH and CDR2 is LQKENI. CDR3 size: 17 residues. With 4 bases clipped from V and 5 bases from J, the junction kept 12 bases outside the gene matches. CDR3 residues: CASSLMWAGTGGHEQYF. CDR3 DNA sequence: TGTGCCAGCTCACTAATGTGGGCCGGGACAGGGGGCCACGAGCAGTACTTC.

CDR3 nucleotide sequence: TGTGCCAGCAGTCTCAGGGGGCGCGAGCAGTACTTC. Translating it yields CASSLRGREQYF. The rearrangement links TRBV28 to TRBJ2-7; 8 bases match TRBD1. Per the germline V gene, CDR1 is MDHEN and CDR2 is SYDVKM. The ends lost 5 bases at V and 6 bases at J; junction bases unmatched: 3. CDR3 length equals 12 residues.

This clonotype was observed a handful of times. The rearrangement links TRBV20-1 to TRBJ2-3, with a tentative D call TRBD2 (6 bases). The CDR3 runs to 14 residues. CDR1 is DFQATT and CDR2 is SNEGSKA in the germline V gene (reference sequence). Between the trimmed V and J ends, which lost 1 base and 3 bases, there was a span of 11 bases. The CDR3 region has the DNA TGCAGTGCTAGAGTTGGGGGGTGGACAGATACGCAGTATTTT. Protein: CSARVGGWTDTQYF.

There are many counts of this clonotype. The DNA for the CDR3 is TGTGCCAGCAGCTTAAAAGGCCTGCTAGGGAGTCAGCCCCAGCATTTT. Amino acid sequence: CASSLKGLLGSQPQHF. V and J are TRBV11-1 and TRBJ1-5; D is uncertain. CDR3 length equals 16 residues. Trimming removed 2 bases from V and 6 bases from J, with 17 bases in between. Germline CDR1 is SGHAT and CDR2 is FQDESV (reference sequence).

This clonotype was counted ten times or more. This chain uses TRBV27 with TRBJ1-1, with 8 bases fitting TRBD1. J was trimmed by 5 bases and V by 7 bases; bases with no gene match: 12. The CDR3 consists of 15 residues. CDR1 and CDR2 (germline): MNHEY, SMNVEV (reference sequence). The CDR3 loop is CASTKAGGAGTEAFF. CDR3 coding DNA: TGTGCCAGCACCAAGGCAGGGGGCGCCGGGACTGAAGCTTTCTTT.

In this sample, this clonotype turned up many times. The chain has TRBV27 and TRBJ1-6; 8 bases are shared with TRBD1. Germline V gives CDR1 MNHEY, CDR2 SMNVEV (reference sequence). The CDR3 is made up of 15 amino acids. The junction had 2 bases not matched to a gene; V was cut back by 4 bases and J by 3 bases. CDR3 nucleotide sequence: TGTGCCAGCAGTTACGGACAGGGCTATAATTCACCCCTCCACTTT. The encoded protein is CASSYGQGYNSPLHF.

The chain recombines TRBV25-1 with TRBJ1-1; D remains ambiguous. From germline, CDR1 is MGHDK and CDR2 SYGVNS. This CDR3 has 14 residues. The V end lost 7 bases, the J end lost 1 base, and 13 bases lay between the germline ends. CDR3 sequence reads: CASNADLGNTEAFF. CDR3 DNA: TGTGCCAGCAACGCAGACCTTGGGAACACTGAAGCTTTCTTT.

In the case of this clonotype: An end of the junction differs from the germline gene, which may be a read error. This chain uses TRBV19 with TRBJ1-3; D remains ambiguous. Germline CDR1 reads LNHDA; CDR2 reads SQIVND (reference sequence). The CDR3 is made up of 13 amino acids. The CDR3 nucleotides read TGTGTCAGTAGTCGAGTGGGTGAAAACACCATATATTTT. Translated: CVSSRVGENTIYF.

The rearrangement uses TRBV6-5 and TRBJ1-1, with TRBD1 as a possible D gene (5 bases). Germline V gives CDR1 MNHEY, CDR2 SVGAGI. The CDR3 runs 13 residues. V shed 4 bases and J shed 5 bases, with 11 bases lying between them. The CDR3 loop reads CASSWAGRTEAFF. The CDR3 nucleotides read TGTGCCAGCAGTTGGGCAGGGCGGACTGAAGCTTTCTTT.

The J gene is TRBJ2-3, the V gene TRBV7-3; 9 bases are shared with TRBD2. In germline, CDR1 is SGHTA, CDR2 FQGTGA. The ends lost 5 bases at V and 6 bases at J; junction bases unmatched: 12. The CDR3 extends over 16 amino acids. The CDR3 DNA follows: TGTGCCAGCAGCCCCCGGGCGGGGGGGCCGCTGGATACGCAGTATTTT. Its translation is CASSPRAGGPLDTQYF.

This clonotype was seen repeatedly, ten times or more. J is TRBJ1-4 and V is TRBV5-5, with 9 bases that match TRBD1. Germline lookup yields CDR1 SGHKS and CDR2 YYEKEE (reference sequence). V lost 5 bases, J lost 4 bases, and 3 bases stayed unmatched. The CDR3 is 14 amino acids. The CDR3 DNA reads as TGTGCCAGCAGTACAGGGGGCATTAATGAAAAACTGTTTTTT. It codes for CASSTGGINEKLFF.

This chain connects TRBV5-1 to TRBJ2-2, with TRBD1 identical over 11 bases. The germline CDR1 and CDR2 sequences are SGHRS and YFSETQ. V lost 7 bases, J lost 5 bases, and 1 base stayed unmatched. The CDR3 sequence is 13 residues long. The CDR3 bases are TGCGCCAGCGGACAGGGGGCAACCGGGGAGCTGTTTTTT. It yields the protein CASGQGATGELFF.

This clonotype was counted ten times or more. V gene TRBV5-1 combines with J gene TRBJ1-2; D not resolved. With 3 bases removed from V and 4 bases from J, the gap between germline ends came to 16 bases. This CDR3 region has 15 residues. The germline gives CDR1 SGHRS, CDR2 YFSETQ. Here the CDR3 reads CASSSTDPPLYGYTF. The CDR3 region has the DNA TGCGCCAGCAGCTCTACGGACCCCCCCCTCTATGGCTACACCTTC.

This clonotype counts as medium-sized. The DNA for the CDR3 is TGTGCCACCAGTGATATGAGGGGACCCCCCCCCAATGAGCAGTTCTTC. Translating it yields CATSDMRGPPPNEQFF. The chain has TRBV24-1 and TRBJ2-1; D might be TRBD1 or TRBD2, each matching 5 bases. Germline V gene lookup returns CDR1 KGHDR and CDR2 SFDVKD. The ends were cut back, 3 bases at V and 6 bases at J, with 17 bases in the middle. The CDR3 consists of 16 residues.

The chain links TRBV19 to TRBJ2-7; no reliable D call. Trimming cost V 9 bases and J 9 bases, with 18 bases left between them. The CDR3 extends over 12 amino acids. Germline CDR1 reads LNHDA; CDR2 reads SQIVND (reference sequence). The CDR3 reads CASSLAGRRQYF. Here the CDR3 DNA reads TGTGCCAGCAGCTTGGCCGGGCGAAGGCAGTACTTC. Drawing the rest from reference TRBV19 and TRBJ2-7, the complete variable domain is DGGITQSPKYLFRKEGQNVTLSCEQNLNHDAMYWYRQDPGQGLRLIYYSQIVNDFQKGDIAEGYSVSREKKESFPLTVTSAQKNPTAFYLCASSLAGRRQYFGPGTRLTVT.

In the case of this clonotype: Relative to the germline gene, one junction end is altered; a read error may explain this. The chain joins TRBV12-3 or TRBV12-4 to TRBJ2-1; 10 bases align to TRBD2. CDR3 length: 16 amino acids. For the CDR3, the DNA is TGTGCCAGCAGTCTAGCGGGAGTCGTCTCCTACAATGAGCAGTTCTTC. As protein: CASSLAGVVSYNEQFF.

This chain connects TRBV6-1 to TRBJ2-3; weak D call: TRBD2 (6 bases). CDR1 MNHNS and CDR2 SASEGT come from the germline V gene. This CDR3 spans 12 amino acids. V shed 5 bases and J shed 10 bases, with 13 bases lying between them. CDR3 in DNA: TGTGCCAGCAGTCCCATAGCGGAACCGCAGTATTTT. Its translation is CASSPIAEPQYF.

This clonotype was detected ten times or more. Written as DNA, the CDR3 is TGCAGTGCTAGAGATCCGGGGACCCCCACTGAAGCTTTCTTT. Amino acids: CSARDPGTPTEAFF. The chain joins TRBV20-1 to TRBJ1-1, with D perhaps matching TRBD1 (5 bases). The CDR3 has 14 amino acids. Deletions cut 0 bases from V and 4 bases from J, with 12 bases between. The germline V gene has CDR1 DFQATT and CDR2 SNEGSKA (reference sequence).